This T cell receptor (beta chain) originates from a study of blood T cell repertoires in COVID-19. The overall study: Samples came from the United States, Italy and Spain, spanning acute and convalescent COVID-19. PBMCs, B-cell-depleted T cells, or T cells were the source of the cDNA or gDNA that made up the material.

In the authors' workflow: Using reference gene primer amplification, nucleated cell counts were estimated. Libraries were prepared by immunoSEQ multiplex PCR; TCRdb keeps only in-frame clonotypes and omits some of them. Clone size and V and J calls were adopted from that table, with D and trimming inferred from the DNA. This table holds 95,000 to 150,000 clones, around 80% found once. Looked up from germline, CDR1 is MNHNY and CDR2 is SVGAGI (reference sequence). The ends lost 3 bases at V and 5 bases at J; junction bases unmatched: 9. The CDR3 is made up of 16 amino acids. Material: peripheral blood. This chain joins TRBV6-6 and TRBJ2-5, with 10 bases aligning to TRBD2. The TCR originated in a woman aged 45-65 years with acute or convalescent COVID-19. The CDR3 bases are TGTGCCAGCAGTTATTCGGCTAGCGGGAGCTTGGAGACCCAGTACTTC. Its protein product is CASSYSASGSLETQYF.